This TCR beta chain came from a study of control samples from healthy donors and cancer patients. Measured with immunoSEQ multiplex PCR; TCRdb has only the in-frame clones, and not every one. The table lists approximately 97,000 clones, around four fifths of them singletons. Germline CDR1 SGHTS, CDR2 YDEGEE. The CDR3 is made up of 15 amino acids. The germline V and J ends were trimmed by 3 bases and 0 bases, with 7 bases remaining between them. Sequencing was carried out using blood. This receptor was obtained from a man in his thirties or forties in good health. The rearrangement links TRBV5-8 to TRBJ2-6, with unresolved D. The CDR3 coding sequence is TGTGCCAGCAGCTCCCTCAGCTCTGGGGCCAACGTCCTGACTTTC. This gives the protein CASSSLSSGANVLTF. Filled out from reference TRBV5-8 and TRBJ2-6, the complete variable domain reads EAGVTQSPTHLIKTRGQQATLRCSPISGHTSVYWYQQALGLGLQFLLWYDEGEERNRGNFPPRFSGRQFPNYSSELNVNALELEDSALYLCASSSLSSGANVLTFGAGSRLTVL.